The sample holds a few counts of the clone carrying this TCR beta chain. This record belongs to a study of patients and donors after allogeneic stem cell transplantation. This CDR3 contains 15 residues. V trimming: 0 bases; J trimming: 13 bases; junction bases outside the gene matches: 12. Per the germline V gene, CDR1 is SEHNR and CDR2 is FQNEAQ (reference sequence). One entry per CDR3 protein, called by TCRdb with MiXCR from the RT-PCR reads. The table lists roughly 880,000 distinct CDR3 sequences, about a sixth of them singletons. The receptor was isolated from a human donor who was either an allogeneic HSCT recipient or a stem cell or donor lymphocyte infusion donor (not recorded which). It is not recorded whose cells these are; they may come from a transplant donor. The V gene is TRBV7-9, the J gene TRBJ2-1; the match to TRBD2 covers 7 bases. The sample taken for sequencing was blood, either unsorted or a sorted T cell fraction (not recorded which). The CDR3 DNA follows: TGTGCCAGCAGCTTAGCCTTGGGGGGGGGGAATGGACAGTTCTTC. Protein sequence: CASSLALGGGNGQFF.